The entry that follows covers one T cell receptor (beta chain) sequence. As yet, its antigen is unknown. These data are taken from a study of T cell responses to AZD1222 COVID-19 vaccine. Study observations and caveats: It should be noted that donors were predominantly white British and more often female, and clonal diversity was possibly underestimated. At 160-218 and 743-854, vaccine-associated CD4 TCRs were dominant, and they spanned spike. Repertoires were sampled only after the peak T cell response.

The protocol was immunoSEQ multiplex PCR, while the TCRdb copy is restricted to in-frame clones and leaves out a portion. Of about 42,000 clones in the sample, approximately 89% were seen once. Sequencing was performed on peripheral blood, taken 28 days after the second AZD1222 dose. The sequence came from an adult who received the AZD1222 COVID-19 vaccine.

CDR3 coding DNA: TGCGCCAGCACCCCTGTCCCAGGGTACACCGGGGAGCTGTTTTTT. Protein: CASTPVPGYTGELFF. V and J are TRBV5-1 and TRBJ2-2, with D possibly being TRBD1 (5 bases). Trimming took off 6 bases at V and 3 bases at J, with 15 bases between the two ends. Germline V gene sequence: CDR1 SGHRS, CDR2 YFSETQ. The CDR3 loop spans 15 amino acids.